This entry lists 9 T cell receptor beta chains sequenced from one sample in a study of Tregs in tolerant kidney transplant recipients. The protocol was immunoSEQ multiplex PCR, while the TCRdb copy is restricted to in-frame clones and leaves out a portion. The data show some 65,000 clones, roughly 89% seen once. Sequencing input: CD4+ T cells from blood. The source of these receptors is a human donor in good health.

The chain couples TRBV20-1 to TRBJ1-1, with TRBD1 as a possible D gene (6 bases). Germline loops: CDR1 DFQATT, CDR2 SNEGSKA (reference sequence). V was cut by 6 bases and J by 12 bases, with 14 bases left in between. This CDR3 comprises 10 residues. This CDR3 is CSAHGTRTFF. The DNA of the CDR3 is TGCAGTGCGCACGGGACACGGACTTTCTTT.

The chain couples TRBV19 to TRBJ2-1, with D tentatively TRBD2 (8 bases). This CDR3 contains 16 residues. The ends were cut back, 8 bases at V and 4 bases at J, with 21 bases in the middle. Looked up from germline, CDR1 is LNHDA and CDR2 is SQIVND (reference sequence). The CDR3 loop is CASRPWDSGSYNEQFF. The DNA of the CDR3 is TGTGCCAGTCGTCCCTGGGACAGCGGGAGTTACAATGAGCAGTTCTTC.

This clone was picked up one time. The chain joins TRBV5-4 to TRBJ2-3; 7 bases are shared with TRBD1. CDR1 and CDR2 from the germline V gene are SGHNT and YYREEE (reference sequence). Trimming took 4 bases from V and 3 from J; bases not matched to a gene: 17. The CDR3 is 18 amino acids. The CDR3 reads CASSPAPLLKGATDTQYF. The CDR3 nucleotides read TGTGCCAGCAGCCCAGCCCCTCTCCTAAAGGGGGCGACAGATACGCAGTATTTT.

CDR3 amino acids: CASSLGQGGWETQYF. The CDR3 nucleotides read TGTGCCAGCAGCCTGGGACAGGGTGGGTGGGAGACCCAGTACTTC. The chain couples TRBV5-6 to TRBJ2-5, with 9 bases matching TRBD1. The ends lost 4 bases at V and 5 bases at J; junction bases unmatched: 9. CDR3 length equals 15 residues. In germline, CDR1 is SGHDT, CDR2 YYEEEE. The whole variable domain, filled in from reference TRBV5-6 and TRBJ2-5, reads DAGVTQSPTHLIKTRGQQVTLRCSPKSGHDTVSWYQQALGQGPQFIFQYYEEEERQRGNFPDRFSGHQFPNYSSELNVNALLLGDSALYLCASSLGQGGWETQYFGPGTRLLVL.

The J gene is TRBJ2-7, the V gene TRBV29-1; the D gene is possibly TRBD2 (6 bases). Germline CDR1 reads SQVTM; CDR2 reads ANQGSEA. The CDR3 extends over 11 amino acids. Trimming took off 3 bases at V and 9 bases at J, with 12 bases between the two ends. The CDR3 DNA reads as TGCAGCGTTGAGGCGGGGCAGGGGCAGTACTTC. This sequence encodes CSVEAGQGQYF.

The V gene is TRBV4-1, the J gene TRBJ1-2, with D unresolved. Germline assignment: CDR1 MGHRA and CDR2 YSYEKL. Trimming removed 4 bases at V and 3 bases at J, with 12 bases between. CDR3 length equals 14 residues. Here the CDR3 DNA reads TGCGCCAGCAGCCGCGAGAGGCCAGACTATGGCTACACCTTC. This sequence encodes CASSRERPDYGYTF.

The V and J genes are TRBV27 and TRBJ2-7; D is possibly TRBD1 (5 bases). Germline V gene lookup returns CDR1 MNHEY and CDR2 SMNVEV (reference sequence). V was shortened by 3 bases and J by 3 bases, with 12 bases between the two germline ends. The CDR3 runs 14 residues. As DNA, the CDR3 is TGTGCCAGCAGTTTTTCAGGGTACGGCTACGAGCAGTACTTC. It yields the protein CASSFSGYGYEQYF.

The chain uses TRBV19 and TRBJ2-7, with D perhaps given as TRBD1 or TRBD2 (5 bases each). The V end lost 6 bases, the J end lost 6 bases, and 24 bases lay between the germline ends. From germline, CDR1 is LNHDA and CDR2 SQIVND (reference sequence). This CDR3 contains 16 residues. The CDR3 is CASSPGRRGRPFEQYF. Written as DNA, the CDR3 is TGTGCCAGTAGCCCGGGACGACGAGGGCGACCCTTCGAGCAGTACTTC.

The J gene is TRBJ2-5, the V gene TRBV6-5; D not certain. V lost 4 bases to trimming and J lost 3 bases, with 18 bases between them. The V gene's germline CDR1 is MNHEY and CDR2 SVGAGI. This CDR3 has 16 amino acids. CDR3 bases: TGTGCCAGCAGTTCCTCCTTTAGTTCCCGAAAAGAGACCCAGTACTTC. Translation: CASSSSFSSRKETQYF.